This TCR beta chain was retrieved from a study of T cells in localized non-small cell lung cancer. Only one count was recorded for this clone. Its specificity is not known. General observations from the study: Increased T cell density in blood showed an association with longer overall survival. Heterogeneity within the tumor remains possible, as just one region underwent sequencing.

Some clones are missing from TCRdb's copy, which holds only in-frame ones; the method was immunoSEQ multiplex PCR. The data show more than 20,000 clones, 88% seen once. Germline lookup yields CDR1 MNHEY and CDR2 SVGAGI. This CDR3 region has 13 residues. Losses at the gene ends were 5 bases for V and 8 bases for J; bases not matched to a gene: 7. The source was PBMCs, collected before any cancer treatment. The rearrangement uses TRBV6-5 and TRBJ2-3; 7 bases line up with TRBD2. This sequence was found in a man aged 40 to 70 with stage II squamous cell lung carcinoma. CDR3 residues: CASSPRLAGTQYF. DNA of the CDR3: TGTGCCAGCAGTCCACGACTAGCTGGTACGCAGTATTTT.